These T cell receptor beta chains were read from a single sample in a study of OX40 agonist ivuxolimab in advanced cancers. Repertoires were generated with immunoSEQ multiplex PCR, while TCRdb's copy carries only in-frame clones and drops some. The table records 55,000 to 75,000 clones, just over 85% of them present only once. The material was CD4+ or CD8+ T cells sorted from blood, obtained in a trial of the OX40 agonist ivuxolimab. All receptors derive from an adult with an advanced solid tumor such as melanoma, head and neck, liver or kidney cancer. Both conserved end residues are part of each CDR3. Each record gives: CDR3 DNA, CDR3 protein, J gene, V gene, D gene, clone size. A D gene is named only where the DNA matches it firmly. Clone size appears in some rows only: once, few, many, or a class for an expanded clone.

CDR3 DNA: TGTGCCAGCACCACTTCAAGGGAAGGGGCCAACGTCCTGACTTTC; CDR3 protein: CASTTSREGANVLTF; J gene: TRBJ2-6; V gene: TRBV27; D gene: .; clone size: .
CDR3 DNA: TGTGCCAGCAGCCGGAGCCCTGGGGGAGATGAGCAGTTCTTC; CDR3 protein: CASSRSPGGDEQFF; J gene: TRBJ2-1; V gene: TRBV6-4; D gene: .; clone size: .
CDR3 DNA: TGTGCCTGGACCGGGGGCTATAATGAAAAACTGTTTTTT; CDR3 protein: CAWTGGYNEKLFF; J gene: TRBJ1-4; V gene: TRBV30; D gene: .; clone size: .
CDR3 DNA: TGTGCCAGCAGTTACGGAGGGGGAGATGAAAAACTGTTTTTT; CDR3 protein: CASSYGGGDEKLFF; J gene: TRBJ1-4; V gene: TRBV6-5; D gene: .; clone size: .
CDR3 DNA: TGTGCCAGCAGTTTATGGGTAGCGGGAGGGTACAATGAGCAGTTCTTC; CDR3 protein: CASSLWVAGGYNEQFF; J gene: TRBJ2-1; V gene: TRBV28; D gene: TRBD2; clone size: .
CDR3 DNA: TGTGCCAGCAGGGGGACAGTGAACACTGAAGCTTTCTTT; CDR3 protein: CASRGTVNTEAFF; J gene: TRBJ1-1; V gene: TRBV28; D gene: TRBD1; clone size: .
CDR3 DNA: TGCGCCAGCAGCTTTCCAGGGGTGTTGGACACCGGGGAGCTGTTTTTT; CDR3 protein: CASSFPGVLDTGELFF; J gene: TRBJ2-2; V gene: TRBV5-1; D gene: .; clone size: .
CDR3 DNA: TGTGCCAGCAGTTACTGGAAGACAGGGCCGGGGGAGACCCAGTACTTC; CDR3 protein: CASSYWKTGPGETQYF; J gene: TRBJ2-5; V gene: TRBV6-6; D gene: TRBD1; clone size: few
CDR3 DNA: TGTGCCAGTAGTATGGTACAGGGTCCCTACGAGCAGTACTTC; CDR3 protein: CASSMVQGPYEQYF; J gene: TRBJ2-7; V gene: TRBV19; D gene: .; clone size: .
CDR3 DNA: TGTGCCTGGAGTGGAGGAATGAACACTGAAGCTTTCTTT; CDR3 protein: CAWSGGMNTEAFF; J gene: TRBJ1-1; V gene: TRBV30; D gene: .; clone size: .
CDR3 DNA: TGTGCCTGGAGTGGGGATCTGGGGAAACAAGAGACCCAGTACTTC; CDR3 protein: CAWSGDLGKQETQYF; J gene: TRBJ2-5; V gene: TRBV30; D gene: .; clone size: .
CDR3 DNA: TGTGCCAGCCTAACTAGCGGGAGGAGGGGGGAGCTGTTTTTT; CDR3 protein: CASLTSGRRGELFF; J gene: TRBJ2-2; V gene: TRBV6-6; D gene: TRBD2; clone size: .
CDR3 DNA: TGTGCCAGCAGCCGGGGGGGAACCGGGGAGCTGTTTTTT; CDR3 protein: CASSRGGTGELFF; J gene: TRBJ2-2; V gene: TRBV11-3; D gene: TRBD2; clone size: .
CDR3 DNA: TGTGCCAGCAGCGAGCTAGCGGGGGGGCCGGGGTACAATGAGCAGTTCTTC; CDR3 protein: CASSELAGGPGYNEQFF; J gene: TRBJ2-1; V gene: TRBV7-2; D gene: TRBD2; clone size: few
CDR3 DNA: TGTGCCAGCAGTTACCCGACAGCTGAAGCTTTCTTT; CDR3 protein: CASSYPTAEAFF; J gene: TRBJ1-1; V gene: TRBV6-5; D gene: .; clone size: .
CDR3 DNA: TGTGCCAGTAGTATAATGCTAGCGGACTACAATGAGCAGTTCTTC; CDR3 protein: CASSIMLADYNEQFF; J gene: TRBJ2-1; V gene: TRBV19; D gene: TRBD2; clone size: .
CDR3 DNA: TGTGCCAGCAGCGCTGGACAGGGAGGTCCAGAGACCCAGTACTTC; CDR3 protein: CASSAGQGGPETQYF; J gene: TRBJ2-5; V gene: TRBV7-9; D gene: TRBD1; clone size: .
CDR3 DNA: TGTGCCAGCAGCTATGGGGGCGAGCAGTTCTTC; CDR3 protein: CASSYGGEQFF; J gene: TRBJ2-1; V gene: TRBV11-2; D gene: .; clone size: medium-sized
CDR3 DNA: TGTGCCAGCAGCTCATCGAGACTAGCCTACGAGCAGTACTTC; CDR3 protein: CASSSSRLAYEQYF; J gene: TRBJ2-7; V gene: TRBV7-2; D gene: .; clone size: .
CDR3 DNA: TGCGCCAGCCGAAACTATCGGTCGAGTCCGTTTTTT; CDR3 protein: CASRNYRSSPFF; J gene: TRBJ1-4; V gene: TRBV10-1; D gene: .; clone size: .
CDR3 DNA: TGTGCCAGCAGTCCCAACAGGGCGGGAAACACTGAAGCTTTCTTT; CDR3 protein: CASSPNRAGNTEAFF; J gene: TRBJ1-1; V gene: TRBV27; D gene: .; clone size: .
CDR3 DNA: TGTGCCAGCAGCCCAGGACCGAGGATAGGTGAGCAGTTCTTC; CDR3 protein: CASSPGPRIGEQFF; J gene: TRBJ2-1; V gene: TRBV5-6; D gene: .; clone size: .
CDR3 DNA: TGTGCCAGCAGCTTAGTGGGGCGCAGTCAAGAGACCCAGTACTTC; CDR3 protein: CASSLVGRSQETQYF; J gene: TRBJ2-5; V gene: TRBV7-9; D gene: .; clone size: .
CDR3 DNA: TGTGCCAGCCGCCTCTCCCCCCAGGGGTTCGGGGCCAACGTCCTGACTTTC; CDR3 protein: CASRLSPQGFGANVLTF; J gene: TRBJ2-6; V gene: TRBV28; D gene: .; clone size: .
CDR3 DNA: TGCAGCGTCTCCGGGACTAGCGGGAGAGCAGATACGCAGTATTTT; CDR3 protein: CSVSGTSGRADTQYF; J gene: TRBJ2-3; V gene: TRBV29-1; D gene: TRBD2; clone size: .
CDR3 DNA: TGTGCCAGCAGCGGGACAGGGGCTTCCTACGAGCAGTACTTC; CDR3 protein: CASSGTGASYEQYF; J gene: TRBJ2-7; V gene: TRBV6-5; D gene: TRBD1; clone size: .
CDR3 DNA: TGTGCCAGCAGTCCCTCAGGGTCGAACTATGGCTACACCTTC; CDR3 protein: CASSPSGSNYGYTF; J gene: TRBJ1-2; V gene: TRBV6-1; D gene: .; clone size: .
CDR3 DNA: TGTGCCAGCAGCTTTCGGGGACGACGGAACACTGAAGCTTTCTTT; CDR3 protein: CASSFRGRRNTEAFF; J gene: TRBJ1-1; V gene: TRBV7-2; D gene: .; clone size: .
CDR3 DNA: TGTGCCAGCAGCTTAGGTTACCACAATGAGCAGTTCTTC; CDR3 protein: CASSLGYHNEQFF; J gene: TRBJ2-1; V gene: TRBV5-6; D gene: .; clone size: once
CDR3 DNA: TGTGCCAGCAGCCCTCCAGGGCTCGGAAACACCATATATTTT; CDR3 protein: CASSPPGLGNTIYF; J gene: TRBJ1-3; V gene: TRBV28; D gene: .; clone size: .
CDR3 DNA: TGTGCCATCAGTGGGACAGGGGACAATCAGCCCCAGCATTTT; CDR3 protein: CAISGTGDNQPQHF; J gene: TRBJ1-5; V gene: TRBV10-3; D gene: TRBD1; clone size: few
CDR3 DNA: TGTGCCAGCAGCCAACTACAGGGGGCCTACGAGCAGTACTTC; CDR3 protein: CASSQLQGAYEQYF; J gene: TRBJ2-7; V gene: TRBV14; D gene: TRBD1; clone size: .
CDR3 DNA: TGTGCCAGCAGCTTGGAGGGGAAGAACTATGGCTACACCTTC; CDR3 protein: CASSLEGKNYGYTF; J gene: TRBJ1-2; V gene: TRBV5-5; D gene: .; clone size: .
CDR3 DNA: TGTGCCAGCAGCGTAGGTCCGGAGTTTCAGCCCCAGCATTTT; CDR3 protein: CASSVGPEFQPQHF; J gene: TRBJ1-5; V gene: TRBV9; D gene: .; clone size: .
CDR3 DNA: TGCGCCAGCAGCTGGGGGGACAGAAATAGCAATCAGCCCCAGCATTTT; CDR3 protein: CASSWGDRNSNQPQHF; J gene: TRBJ1-5; V gene: TRBV5-1; D gene: TRBD1; clone size: .
CDR3 DNA: TGTGCCAGCAGCGTAGTCGGGCTAGCGGGACTCAATGAGCAGTTCTTC; CDR3 protein: CASSVVGLAGLNEQFF; J gene: TRBJ2-1; V gene: TRBV9; D gene: TRBD2; clone size: .
CDR3 DNA: TGTGCCAGCACCACCGGGATGAACACTGAAGCTTTCTTT; CDR3 protein: CASTTGMNTEAFF; J gene: TRBJ1-1; V gene: TRBV28; D gene: .; clone size: few
CDR3 DNA: TGTGCCAGCAGCGTAACAGGGAATCAGCCCCAGCATTTT; CDR3 protein: CASSVTGNQPQHF; J gene: TRBJ1-5; V gene: TRBV9; D gene: .; clone size: .
CDR3 DNA: TGTGCCAGCAGTTTTTCCGAGGGGAAACTGTTTTTT; CDR3 protein: CASSFSEGKLFF; J gene: TRBJ1-4; V gene: TRBV11-2; D gene: .; clone size: .
CDR3 DNA: TGTGCCAGCAGGGGACAGCTCCATAGGGAGCAGTACTTC; CDR3 protein: CASRGQLHREQYF; J gene: TRBJ2-7; V gene: TRBV5-6; D gene: TRBD1; clone size: .
CDR3 DNA: TGTGCCAGCAGCGGACTGACGGGCCTAGCGGGACTTCCCTACGAGCAGTACTTC; CDR3 protein: CASSGLTGLAGLPYEQYF; J gene: TRBJ2-7; V gene: TRBV7-2; D gene: TRBD2; clone size: .
CDR3 DNA: TGTGCCAGCAGTTCGAAACCCTTCGGGACAGGGGGCGGGGAGCAGTACTTC; CDR3 protein: CASSSKPFGTGGGEQYF; J gene: TRBJ2-7; V gene: TRBV2; D gene: TRBD1; clone size: .
CDR3 DNA: TGTGCCAGCAGCACCCGACAGGGACGCGACGAGCAGTACTTC; CDR3 protein: CASSTRQGRDEQYF; J gene: TRBJ2-7; V gene: TRBV9; D gene: TRBD1; clone size: .